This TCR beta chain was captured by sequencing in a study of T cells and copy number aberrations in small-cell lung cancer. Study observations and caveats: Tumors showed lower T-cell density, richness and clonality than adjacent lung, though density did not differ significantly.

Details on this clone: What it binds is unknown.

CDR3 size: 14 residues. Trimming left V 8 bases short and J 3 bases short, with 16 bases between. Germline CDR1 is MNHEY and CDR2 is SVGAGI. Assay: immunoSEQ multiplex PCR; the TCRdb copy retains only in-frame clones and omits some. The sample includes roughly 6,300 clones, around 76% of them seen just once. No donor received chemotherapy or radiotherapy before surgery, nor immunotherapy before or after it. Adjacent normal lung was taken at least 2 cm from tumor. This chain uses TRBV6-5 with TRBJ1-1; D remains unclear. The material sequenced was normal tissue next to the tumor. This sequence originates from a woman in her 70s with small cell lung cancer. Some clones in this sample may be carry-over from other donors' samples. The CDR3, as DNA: TGTGCCAGCGCCCGATTCCCTGAGGACACTGAAGCTTTCTTT. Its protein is CASARFPEDTEAFF.